This TCR beta chain appears in the sequencing data of a study of cytomegalovirus exposure and HLA in healthy donors. Study-level results: It is likely that the observed cluster of highly shared sequence variants was a sequencing artifact. Many donors carried some public TCRs, although rarity characterized most TCR sequences.

Participants comprised healthy donors of bone marrow. Donors sampled were nominally healthy, though unrecorded immune exposures were likely. With V trimmed by 0 bases and J by 8 bases, 12 bases remained unmatched. The CDR3 has 16 residues. Germline lookup yields CDR1 SGHNT and CDR2 YYREEE (reference sequence). A note on this clone: Its antigen is not identified.

PCR employed 60 Vbeta and 13 Jbeta primers. The assay was immunoSEQ multiplex PCR, and TCRdb's table has in-frame clones only and misses some. The data contain over 150,000 clones, around 82% of them singletons. Input material: PBMCs. The chain carries TRBV5-4 and TRBJ2-3, with TRBD2 matching over 7 bases. This clonotype originated in a woman aged 30 to 39 in good health and CMV-seronegative. CDR3 bases: TGTGCCAGCAGCTTGGGGGTCGGGACTACCCCGGGTACGCAGTATTTT. It yields the protein CASSLGVGTTPGTQYF.